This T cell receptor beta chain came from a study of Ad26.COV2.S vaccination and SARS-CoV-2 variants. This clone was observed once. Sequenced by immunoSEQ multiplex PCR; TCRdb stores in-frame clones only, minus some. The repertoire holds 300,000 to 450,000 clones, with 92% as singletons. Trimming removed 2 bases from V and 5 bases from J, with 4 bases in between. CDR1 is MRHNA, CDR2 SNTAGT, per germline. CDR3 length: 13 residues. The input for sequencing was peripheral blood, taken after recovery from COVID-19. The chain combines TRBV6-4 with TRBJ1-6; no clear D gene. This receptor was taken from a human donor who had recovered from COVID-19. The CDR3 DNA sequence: TGTGCCAGCAGTGACAGGGATAATTCACCCCTCCACTTT. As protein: CASSDRDNSPLHF.